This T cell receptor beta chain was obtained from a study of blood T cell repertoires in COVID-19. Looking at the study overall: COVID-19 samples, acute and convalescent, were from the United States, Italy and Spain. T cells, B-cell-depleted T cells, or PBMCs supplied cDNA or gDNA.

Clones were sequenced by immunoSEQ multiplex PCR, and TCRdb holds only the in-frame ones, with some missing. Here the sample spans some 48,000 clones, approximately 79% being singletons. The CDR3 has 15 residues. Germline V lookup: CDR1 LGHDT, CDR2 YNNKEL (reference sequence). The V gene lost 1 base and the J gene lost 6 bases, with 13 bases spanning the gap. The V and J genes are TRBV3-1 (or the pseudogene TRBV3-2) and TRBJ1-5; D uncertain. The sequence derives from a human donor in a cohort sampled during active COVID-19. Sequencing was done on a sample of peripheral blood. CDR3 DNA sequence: TGTGCCAGCAGCCAAGCCTACAGTCCTGGTCAGCCCCAGCATTTT. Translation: CASSQAYSPGQPQHF.